A single T cell receptor beta chain is shown here with its context. Its antigen remains undetermined. Base qualities are not recorded, but no much larger clone differs from it by a single base. Patients chosen for sequencing had shown expansion of CD8+CD57+ cells by flow cytometry. Every patient had a diagnosis of severe acquired aplastic anemia based on International Study of Aplastic Anemia and Agranulocytosis and Camitta criteria. At the time blood was sampled, none of the patients had received any therapy. In the study, sorted CD4+ and CD8+ blood T cells from patients with severe aplastic anemia and from healthy subjects underwent deep sequencing of TCR repertoires. In the USA, patient enrollment took place under clinicaltrials.gov protocols 00001620, 01623167, 00001397, 00071045, 00081523 and 00961064. Ficoll-Paque density gradient centrifugation was used to isolate peripheral blood mononuclear cells. Before DNA was extracted, CD4+ and CD8+ T cells were sorted using either FACS or magnetic beads.

The data originate from a study of CD8+CD57+ T cells in acquired aplastic anemia (dated by TCRdb to the late 2010s). In terms of the full investigation: DNA extracted from sorted CD4+ and CD8+ cells had a mean of roughly 3 ug, with a range of roughly 0.2 to 30 ug. CD8+CD57+ expansion was defined as a frequency above the mean frequency observed in healthy subjects. The study at large found these results: Between patients and healthy controls, no significant difference in CD8+ Simpson's diversity was found (P=0.060). Although 25 to 30 CD8+ CDR3 sequences were shared by patients and controls, these sequences appeared highly expressed in patients and within the immunodominant clones of patients.

Profiling of TCR beta VDJ combinations and CDR3 sequences used genomic DNA as the template. An Illumina HiSeq 2000 was the platform used for TCR repertoire sequencing. From the authors' description of their analysis: Repertoire assessment relied on Simpson's diversity index, CDR3 size and DJ length profiles, and TRBV/TRBJ rearrangement plots. The most abundant DNA sequence in the deep sequencing data was defined as the immunodominant clone. CDR3 amino acid sequences were checked for sharing across subjects and were also compared against the VDJdb database and published repertoires. TCRdb handled the public reads itself, with Q25 trimming in fastp and clone calling in MiXCR, and kept productive beta chains. Each entry merges the rows of one CDR3 protein and shows their most common DNA and genes. The V and J calls were not made by the authors but by TCRdb's processing. The sample table holds hundreds of thousands of distinct CDR3 sequences, of which 45% to 50% were seen once. In total, the top ten clones hold approximately 7.8% of the sample.

The CDR3 contains 17 residues, cysteine and phenylalanine counted. Kept here is only the CDR3 DNA, which spans 51 bases and is read in frame from base 1. CDR1 and CDR2 were assigned from the germline V gene (reference sequence) as LGHDT and YNNKEL. At the junction V is shortened by 1 base and J by 4 bases; bases outside the gene matches: 7. Sequencing used sorted CD4+, CD8+, or CD8+CD57+ T cells (not recorded which) from PBMCs. The sequence joins TRBV3-1 to TRBJ2-1; TRBD2 lines up with 10 middle nucleotides. This clonotype originated in a human donor with aplastic anemia. Here is the DNA: TGTGCCAGCAGCCAAGCACCTAGCGGGAGAGTATACAATGAGCAGTTCTTC. Translation gives CASSQAPSGRVYNEQFF.